This T cell receptor beta chain was profiled in a study of T cell responses to AZD1222 COVID-19 vaccine. Germline assignment: CDR1 MRHNA and CDR2 SNTAGT. V shed 4 bases and J 3 bases; nucleotides not matched to a gene: 7. The CDR3 runs to 16 residues. This clone was counted between two and nine times. Antigen unknown. Findings of the study overall: Donors, mostly white British, included more females; clonal diversity was possibly underestimated. Spike-spanning, vaccine-associated CD4 TCRs were dominant at 160-218 and 743-854. The study identified only six AZD1222 recipients as seropositive at baseline. Two AZD1222 doses significantly raised spike-specific TCR breadth and depth over controls.

Repertoires were generated with immunoSEQ multiplex PCR, while TCRdb's copy carries only in-frame clones and drops some. The sample consists of some 130,000 clones, under 90% of them appearing once. The source is an adult in good health. Sequencing was performed on peripheral blood, taken on day 0 of AZD1222 vaccination. The chain links TRBV6-4 to TRBJ2-1; 9 positions match TRBD1. The CDR3 sequence: CASSASGQGSYNEQFF. The CDR3, as DNA: TGTGCCAGCAGTGCCTCGGGACAGGGAAGCTACAATGAGCAGTTCTTC.